The T cell receptor beta chain described here comes from a study of blood T cell repertoires in COVID-19. Assay used: immunoSEQ multiplex PCR; TCRdb lists only in-frame clones, some missing. The sample carries some 200,000 clones, approximately 82% recorded once. CDR1 is SGHRS, CDR2 YFSETQ, per germline. The CDR3 consists of 14 residues. The J segment lost 8 bases and the V segment lost 2 bases, leaving 7 bases of the junction unmatched. Sequencing input: peripheral blood. The TCR comes from a man in his forties or fifties with active or convalescent COVID-19. This chain uses TRBV5-1 with TRBJ1-2, with 9 bases fitting TRBD1. The chain's CDR3 is CASSLQGALRGYTF. Here the CDR3 DNA reads TGCGCCAGCAGCTTACAGGGGGCACTTAGGGGCTACACCTTC.